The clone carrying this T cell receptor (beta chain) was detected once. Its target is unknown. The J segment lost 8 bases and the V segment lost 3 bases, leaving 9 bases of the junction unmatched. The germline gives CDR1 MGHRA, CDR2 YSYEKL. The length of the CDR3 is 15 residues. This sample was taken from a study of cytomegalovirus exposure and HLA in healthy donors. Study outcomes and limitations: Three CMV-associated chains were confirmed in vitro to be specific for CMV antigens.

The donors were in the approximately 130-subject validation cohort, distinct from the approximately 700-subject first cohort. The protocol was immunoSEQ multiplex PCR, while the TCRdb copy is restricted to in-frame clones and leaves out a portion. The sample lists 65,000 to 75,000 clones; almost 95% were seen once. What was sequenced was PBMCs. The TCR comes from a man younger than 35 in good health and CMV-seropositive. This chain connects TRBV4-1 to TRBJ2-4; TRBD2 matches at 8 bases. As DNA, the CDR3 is TGCGCCAGCAGCCACAGTAGCGGGGCTGGGGACATTCAGTACTTC. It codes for CASSHSSGAGDIQYF.